This passage covers 24 T cell receptor beta chains from one sample sequenced in a study of Ad26.COV2.S vaccination and SARS-CoV-2 variants. Treatment: roughly 18 received Ad26.COV2.S at low or high dose, single or two shots; 5 received placebo; per-sample allocation not given. Specimens were obtained on day 63 following the first vaccine or placebo injection. TCRdb keeps only in-frame clones here, not all; method: immunoSEQ multiplex PCR. The table records roughly 700,000 clones, around 90% of them present only once. Sample: peripheral blood, taken in a trial of Ad26.COV2.S vaccine versus placebo. These receptors all stem from a person between 18 and 65 years old who received the Ad26.COV2.S COVID-19 vaccine or a placebo.

This clone showed up just once. At the DNA level, this CDR3 is encoded by other sequences in the same sample as well. This chain connects TRBV7-9 to TRBJ1-2; D gene uncertain. Germline lookup yields CDR1 SEHNR and CDR2 FQNEAQ (reference sequence). The V and J ends lost 1 base and 4 bases respectively, with 7 bases between them. The CDR3 spans 13 residues. DNA for the CDR3: TGTGCCAGCAGCTTAGGGGGAGGCTATGGCTACACCTTC. Its protein is CASSLGGGYGYTF. The full variable domain, with the rest looked up from reference TRBV7-9 and TRBJ1-2, is DTGVSQNPRHKITKRGQNVTFRCDPISEHNRLYWYRQTLGQGPEFLTYFQNEAQLEKSRLLSDRFSAERPKGSFSTLEIQRTEQGDSAMYLCASSLGGGYGYTFGSGTRLTVV.

This chain joins TRBV3-1 (or the pseudogene TRBV3-2) and TRBJ2-3; TRBD2 agrees at 8 bases. Germline-derived CDR1 and CDR2 are LGHDT and YNNKEL (reference sequence). V was pared by 0 bases and J by 5 bases, with 10 bases of the junction left unmatched. The CDR3 length is 17 residues. CDR3 sequence (DNA): TGTGCCAGCAGCCAAGAGGGTAGCGGGGCTCCCATAGATACGCAGTATTTT. Amino acid sequence: CASSQEGSGAPIDTQYF.

The chain has TRBV13 and TRBJ2-6; weak D call: TRBD1 (6 bases). V lost 5 bases to trimming and J lost 4 bases, with 15 bases between them. The CDR3 runs 16 residues. The germline V gene has CDR1 PRHDT and CDR2 FYEKMQ (reference sequence). CDR3 coding DNA: TGTGCCAGCAGCGGCAACAGGGTATCCGGGGCCAACGTCCTGACTTTC. This sequence encodes CASSGNRVSGANVLTF.

The gene calls are TRBV2 and TRBJ2-3; D perhaps matches TRBD2 (5 bases). Germline-derived CDR1 and CDR2 are SNHLY and FYNNEI. The CDR3 runs to 15 residues. The V end was cut by 10 bases, the J end by 5 bases, with 22 bases between. CDR3 sequence (DNA): TGTGCCACCACCCCTCGGACTTCCAGAGGAGATACGCAGTATTTT. It is translated as CATTPRTSRGDTQYF.

V and J are TRBV18 and TRBJ2-7, with D tentatively TRBD1 (6 bases). The V and J ends lost 3 bases and 0 bases respectively, with 15 bases between them. The CDR3 spans 16 residues. Germline loops: CDR1 KGHSH, CDR2 LQKENI. In nucleotides, the CDR3 is TGTGCCAGCTCACCGTTTGATACAGGGTTCTCCTACGAGCAGTACTTC. The encoded protein is CASSPFDTGFSYEQYF.

This clone was recorded once. The sample has other DNA sequences that encode this CDR3 too. The V call is TRBV5-1, the J call TRBJ2-7; tentatively, D is TRBD2 (5 bases). The germline V and J ends were trimmed by 4 bases and 4 bases, with 6 bases remaining between them. Germline assignment: CDR1 SGHRS and CDR2 YFSETQ. The length of the CDR3 is 11 residues. The CDR3 reads CASSEGYEQYF. CDR3 coding DNA: TGCGCCAGCAGCGAGGGTTACGAGCAGTACTTC. The variable domain in full, completed from reference TRBV5-1 and TRBJ2-7, reads KAGVTQTPRYLIKTRGQQVTLSCSPISGHRSVSWYQQTPGQGLQFLFEYFSETQRNKGNFPGRFSGRQFSNSRSEMNVSTLELGDSALYLCASSEGYEQYFGPGTRLTVT.

This clone has more than one count but fewer than ten. This chain connects TRBV5-4 to TRBJ2-7, with 10 bases fitting TRBD2. The length of the CDR3 is 15 residues. Per germline, CDR1 SGHNT and CDR2 YYREEE (reference sequence). V dropped 1 base and J dropped 3; count of bases not matched to a gene: 4. The CDR3, as DNA: TGTGCCAGCAGCTTGACGGCTAGCGGGAGCTACGAGCAGTACTTC. It specifies CASSLTASGSYEQYF.

This clone occurred once. This chain connects TRBV6-5 to TRBJ1-2, with D possibly TRBD1 on 5 matching bases. Germline CDR1 is MNHEY and CDR2 is SVGAGI. The CDR3 covers 13 residues. V shed 8 bases and J shed 2 bases, with 12 bases lying between them. CDR3 coding DNA: TGTGCCAGCTCCGACAGTCCCAACTATGGCTACACCTTC. Residues: CASSDSPNYGYTF.

The chain links TRBV11-2 to TRBJ1-1, with 9 bases matching TRBD1. V dropped 5 bases and J dropped 7; count of bases not matched to a gene: 2. CDR1 and CDR2 (germline): SGHAT, FQNNGV. The CDR3 has 12 amino acids. CDR3 loop: CASSRDRVEAFF. CDR3 nucleotides: TGTGCCAGCAGCAGGGACAGGGTTGAAGCTTTCTTT. The variable domain in full, with the rest retrieved from reference TRBV11-2 and TRBJ1-1, is EAGVAQSPRYKIIEKRQSVAFWCNPISGHATLYWYQQILGQGPKLLIQFQNNGVVDDSQLPKDRFSAERLKGVDSTLKIQPAKLEDSAVYLCASSRDRVEAFFGQGTRLTVV.

This chain connects TRBV20-1 to TRBJ2-7; D not resolved. The CDR3 has 11 amino acids. V was clipped by 3 bases and J by 7 bases, with 10 bases between them. Germline V gene lookup returns CDR1 DFQATT and CDR2 SNEGSKA (reference sequence). The chain's CDR3 is CSASRAGEQYF. In DNA, the CDR3 is TGCAGTGCTAGTAGGGCTGGTGAGCAGTACTTC.

The chain is built from TRBV5-1 and TRBJ2-7, with TRBD1 identical over 7 bases. This CDR3 has 14 amino acids. The germline gives CDR1 SGHRS, CDR2 YFSETQ. Losses at the gene ends were 4 bases for V and 3 bases for J; bases not matched to a gene: 7. The CDR3 spells CASSAQGVLYEQYF. Written as DNA, the CDR3 is TGCGCCAGCAGCGCCCAGGGGGTCCTCTACGAGCAGTACTTC.

The CDR3 loop is CASSRVQGTYEQYF. CDR3 sequence (DNA): TGTGCCAGCAGCCGCGTTCAGGGTACCTACGAGCAGTACTTC. The chain uses TRBV6-5 and TRBJ2-7, with a weak D call TRBD1 (5 bases). Germline V CDR1 and CDR2: MNHEY, SVGAGI. CDR3 length: 14 amino acids. Between the trimmed V and J ends, which lost 6 bases and 2 bases, there was a span of 14 bases.

This chain joins TRBV29-1 and TRBJ2-7; tentatively, D is TRBD1 or TRBD2 (5 bases each). The CDR3 covers 12 residues. V lost 4 bases and J lost 5, with 12 bases in between. Germline values: CDR1 SQVTM, CDR2 ANQGSEA. Here the CDR3 reads CSVAGLWDEQYF. The DNA of the CDR3 is TGCAGCGTTGCGGGGCTTTGGGACGAGCAGTACTTC.

The chain recombines TRBV5-6 with TRBJ1-1; D gene uncertain. CDR1 and CDR2 (germline): SGHDT, YYEEEE. The CDR3 has 14 residues. Trimming cost V 1 base and J 4 bases, with 11 bases left between them. The CDR3 nucleotides read TGTGCCAGCAGCTTGAAGGGAGATAGCACTGAAGCTTTCTTT. It specifies CASSLKGDSTEAFF.

This chain connects TRBV27 to TRBJ2-7, with 8 bases aligning to TRBD1. The junction had 7 bases not matched to a gene; V was cut back by 6 bases and J by 0 bases. CDR3 length equals 15 residues. Germline V gives CDR1 MNHEY, CDR2 SMNVEV (reference sequence). The CDR3 region has the DNA TGTGCCAGCAGACAGGGGGTCCATTTCTCCTACGAGCAGTACTTC. Encoded protein: CASRQGVHFSYEQYF.

Concerning this clone: The sample has other DNA sequences that encode this CDR3 too. The chain recombines TRBV30 with TRBJ1-4, with D unresolved. Per the germline V gene, CDR1 is GTSNPN and CDR2 is SVGIG (reference sequence). The CDR3 spans 11 residues. V was pared by 0 bases and J by 8 bases, with 4 bases between. As DNA, the CDR3 is TGTGCCTGGAGTGTTGGAGAAAAACTGTTTTTT. Translating gives CAWSVGEKLFF. The full variable domain, with the rest looked up from reference TRBV30 and TRBJ1-4, is SQTIHQWPATLVQPVGSPLSLECTVEGTSNPNLYWYRQAAGRGLQLLFYSVGIGQISSEVPQNLSASRPQDRQFILSSKKLLLSDSGFYLCAWSVGEKLFFGSGTQLSVL.

The table lists this clone with a count of one. This chain connects TRBV2 to TRBJ1-1; 7 nucleotides agree with TRBD1. The CDR3 consists of 14 residues. The J segment lost 3 bases and the V segment lost 5 bases, leaving 6 bases of the junction unmatched. Looked up from germline, CDR1 is SNHLY and CDR2 is FYNNEI. The DNA for the CDR3 is TGTGCCAGCAGTAGACAGGGTGGGGACACTGAAGCTTTCTTT. Its protein product is CASSRQGGDTEAFF. Full variable domain (remainder filled in from reference TRBV2 and TRBJ1-1): EPEVTQTPSHQVTQMGQEVILRCVPISNHLYFYWYRQILGQKVEFLVSFYNNEISEKSEIFDDQFSVERPDGSNFTLKIRSTKLEDSAMYFCASSRQGGDTEAFFGQGTRLTVV.

The chain couples TRBV5-4 to TRBJ2-1, with D hard to call. Trimming pared 0 bases from V and 0 bases from J, leaving 10 bases between. Looked up from germline, CDR1 is SGHNT and CDR2 is YYREEE (reference sequence). The CDR3 covers 16 residues. In DNA form, the CDR3 reads TGTGCCAGCAGCTTGGGTCTAACAGACTCCTACAATGAGCAGTTCTTC. Its protein product is CASSLGLTDSYNEQFF.

In its sample, this clone was seen once. The V and J genes are TRBV7-2 and TRBJ2-7; 8 bases line up with TRBD1. The CDR3 has 15 amino acids. The germline V gene has CDR1 SGHTA and CDR2 FQGNSA. The junction had 4 bases not matched to a gene; V was cut back by 3 bases and J by 0 bases. The CDR3 here is CASSFGDRNSYEQYF. The CDR3 bases are TGTGCCAGCAGCTTTGGGGACAGGAACTCCTACGAGCAGTACTTC.

This chain links TRBV7-9 with TRBJ2-1, with no clear D. CDR1 and CDR2 from the germline V gene are SEHNR and FQNEAQ (reference sequence). The length of the CDR3 is 12 residues. V dropped 2 bases and J dropped 10 bases, with 9 bases sitting between them. The CDR3 here is CASSLNFGEQFF. As DNA, the CDR3 is TGTGCCAGCAGCTTAAACTTTGGGGAGCAGTTCTTC.

In DNA form, the CDR3 reads TGTGCCAGCAGCTCGCGGGGGGGCGCGAACACTGAAGCTTTCTTT. Protein product: CASSSRGGANTEAFF. The chain is built from TRBV11-2 and TRBJ1-1; a possible D gene is TRBD1 (6 bases). The V and J ends lost 4 bases and 1 base respectively, with 13 bases between them. The length of the CDR3 is 15 residues. CDR1 SGHAT and CDR2 FQNNGV come from the germline V gene.

Concerning this clone itself: Other DNA sequences in this sample translate to the same CDR3. This chain links TRBV2 with TRBJ2-7; no clear D gene. CDR1 and CDR2 (germline): SNHLY, FYNNEI. There are 11 residues in the CDR3. Trimming removed 3 bases from V and 4 bases from J, with 4 bases in between. CDR3 region: CASSDSYEQYF. The CDR3 DNA sequence: TGTGCCAGCAGTGATTCTTACGAGCAGTACTTC. Combining the CDR3 with reference TRBV2 and TRBJ2-7 gives the whole variable domain EPEVTQTPSHQVTQMGQEVILRCVPISNHLYFYWYRQILGQKVEFLVSFYNNEISEKSEIFDDQFSVERPDGSNFTLKIRSTKLEDSAMYFCASSDSYEQYFGPGTRLTVT.

The V call is TRBV2, the J call TRBJ1-6; no clear D. CDR3 length: 15 residues. Trimming left V 3 bases short and J 6 bases short, with 12 bases between. The germline V gene encodes CDR1 SNHLY and CDR2 FYNNEI. CDR3 amino acids: CASSDSELINSPLHF. In DNA form, the CDR3 reads TGTGCCAGCAGTGATTCGGAACTTATTAATTCACCCCTCCACTTT.

The V gene is TRBV11-2, the J gene TRBJ2-5; perhaps TRBD2 as D (6 bases). Germline CDR1 SGHAT, CDR2 FQNNGV. This CDR3 has 13 residues. V was shortened by 7 bases and J by 5 bases, with 14 bases between the two germline ends. The CDR3 DNA is TGTGCCAGCACCTCGGGGGAGGTGGAGACCCAGTACTTC. It specifies CASTSGEVETQYF.